A selection of T cell receptor beta chains follows, all from one sample in a study of early T cells in non-severe SARS-CoV-2 infection. Using its own MiXCR run on the 5' RACE reads, TCRdb lists one record per CDR3 protein. The sample lists 20,000 to 25,000 distinct CDR3 sequences; over 4% were seen once. What was sequenced was whole blood. The receptors originated from an adult who was a healthcare worker with PCR-confirmed SARS-CoV-2 infection or an uninfected control (not recorded which). Both conserved end residues are part of each CDR3.

v_gene	j_gene	CDR3aa
TRBV18	TRBJ2-7	CASSSLQGITEQYF
TRBV6-5	TRBJ2-6	CASSYTSSGANVLTF
TRBV29-1	TRBJ2-1	CSVTSGGGNEQFF
TRBV12-3/TRBV12-4	TRBJ1-2	CASSPGGYGYTF
TRBV20-1	TRBJ2-7	CSARGDGEVYEQYF
TRBV10-1	TRBJ2-1	CASSRFDEQFF
TRBV14	TRBJ2-1	CASSGGGHNEQFF
TRBV4-2	TRBJ2-7	CASSHTLAGDYEQYF
TRBV7-9	TRBJ2-3	CAGGLEVTDTQYF
TRBV7-8	TRBJ2-1	CASSLAQQNEQFF
TRBV7-9	TRBJ2-2	CASSSSTGIGELFF
TRBV5-1	TRBJ1-1	CASSLGPGPDTEAFF
TRBV3-1	TRBJ1-2	CASSRVPGDANHGYTF
TRBV7-9	TRBJ2-5	CASSFVAGMGETQYF
TRBV7-2	TRBJ2-1	CASSSYQGDTYNEQFF
TRBV7-9	TRBJ2-3	CASSRGDGGIIFSQYF
TRBV6-2/TRBV6-3	TRBJ2-3	CASSGPLQYF
TRBV20-1	TRBJ2-7	CSARGGDEQYF
TRBV4-3	TRBJ2-3	CASSHGTSTDTQYF
TRBV6-4	TRBJ1-1	CASSDWAREAFF
TRBV2	TRBJ2-3	CASRSGPGRGTDTQYF
TRBV6-5	TRBJ1-2	CASSYQGWTGDYTF
TRBV20-1	TRBJ2-5	CSARVAGTEETQYF
TRBV12-3/TRBV12-4	TRBJ2-7	CASSPRTGTYEQYF
TRBV29-1	TRBJ1-1	CSVYTAGMGGSEAFF
TRBV6-5	TRBJ2-3	CASSYSKLAGTPDTQYF
TRBV12-3/TRBV12-4	TRBJ2-6	CASSLRAGGANVLTF
TRBV9	TRBJ2-5	CASSVGVAETQYF
TRBV28	TRBJ2-6	CASSFGGGFTGANVLTF
TRBV9	TRBJ2-7	CASSQAPGQGDHEQYF
TRBV6-1	TRBJ2-5	CASSEALGFQETQYF
TRBV7-2	TRBJ2-3	CASSAGGDTQYF
TRBV28	TRBJ2-1	CASSLGQASYNEQFF
TRBV27	TRBJ2-7	CASSRTGSYEQYF
TRBV10-3	TRBJ1-5	CATAGATRDQPQHF
TRBV29-1	TRBJ2-5	CSVEDGLVETQYF
TRBV28	TRBJ1-2	CASSPPLDRDGYTF
TRBV6-5	TRBJ1-5	CASRDSTRAQHF
TRBV30	TRBJ1-4	CAWSAGVKLFF
TRBV5-1	TRBJ2-3	CASSSLEAGGTDTQYF
TRBV10-3	TRBJ1-1	CAISESTRGAFF
TRBV28	TRBJ1-5	CASSWSAYSNQPQHF
TRBV9	TRBJ2-3	CASSLRMEDTQYF
TRBV4-3	TRBJ2-2	CASSQSIANTGELFF
TRBV19	TRBJ2-1	CASAPGTESSYNEQFF
TRBV15	TRBJ1-6	CATSQTGSGGYNSPLHF
TRBV29-1	TRBJ1-1	CSVEEGFGTEAFF
TRBV19	TRBJ1-1	CACNSGGAGTEAFF
TRBV7-2	TRBJ2-7	CASRWDAGEFYEQYF
TRBV5-6	TRBJ2-7	CASSPTRLALPYEQYF
TRBV5-1	TRBJ1-6	CASSTVRNSPLHF
TRBV12-5	TRBJ1-1	CASGQGPGRTEAFF
TRBV18	TRBJ1-5	CASSQNQRVGQPQHF
TRBV12-3/TRBV12-4	TRBJ1-2	CASRNFGQNYGYTF
TRBV28	TRBJ2-7	CASSRAGQGGYEQYF
TRBV29-1	TRBJ2-1	CSVERGLATNEQFF
TRBV7-2	TRBJ2-5	CASRRIGGAGETQYF
TRBV12-3/TRBV12-4	TRBJ2-5	CASSYRIWETQYF
TRBV7-9	TRBJ1-2	CASSFYRDREGSTF